This TCR beta chain was sequenced during a study of T cell responses to AZD1222 COVID-19 vaccine. Study overall: Analyses pooled second doses at about 4 or about 12 weeks.

Clones were sequenced by immunoSEQ multiplex PCR, and TCRdb holds only the in-frame ones, with some missing. This sample has approximately 100,000 clones, with over 85% found just once. This CDR3 spans 16 amino acids. Germline values: CDR1 KGHSH, CDR2 LQKENI. V dropped 3 bases and J dropped 1; count of bases not matched to a gene: 8. The starting material was peripheral blood, obtained on day 0 of AZD1222 vaccination. The chain links TRBV18 to TRBJ1-1, with 7 bases fitting TRBD1. This receptor was taken from an adult in good health. The CDR3 loop reads CASSPIDRASNTEAFF. In nucleotides, the CDR3 is TGTGCCAGCTCACCGATTGACAGGGCTTCGAACACTGAAGCTTTCTTT. Full variable domain (outside the CDR3, taken from reference TRBV18 and TRBJ1-1): NAGVMQNPRHLVRRRGQEARLRCSPMKGHSHVYWYRQLPEEGLKFMVYLQKENIIDESGMPKERFSAEFPKEGPSILRIQQVVRGDSAAYFCASSPIDRASNTEAFFGQGTRLTVV.